This TCR beta chain was sequenced during a study of T cell responses to AZD1222 COVID-19 vaccine. Broader study findings: Clonal diversity was possibly underestimated; the donors were predominantly white British and more often female. Nearly half of unique spike-specific TCRs reportedly avoided B.1.351 and B.1.1.7 mutated regions. There were repertoire samples only from the period after the peak T cell response. Vaccine-associated CD4 TCRs ranged over spike, dominating at 160-218 and 743-854.

Profiling relied on immunoSEQ multiplex PCR, and the TCRdb table lists in-frame clones only, not all of them. The profile shows roughly 160,000 clones, 85% to 95% of them singletons. Germline V gene sequence: CDR1 SGHRS, CDR2 YFSETQ. Trimming cost V 4 bases and J 2 bases, with 13 bases left between them. The CDR3 consists of 15 residues. Concerning this clone itself: What it binds is not known.

The clonotype comes from an adult in good health. The V gene is TRBV5-1, the J gene TRBJ1-5; D ambiguous. Sequenced here: peripheral blood, sampled on day 0 of AZD1222 vaccination. The CDR3 region has the DNA TGCGCCAGCAGCCTGACGGGCTTAGGCAATCAGCCCCAGCATTTT. It codes for CASSLTGLGNQPQHF. The complete variable domain, with remaining parts taken from reference TRBV5-1 and TRBJ1-5, reads KAGVTQTPRYLIKTRGQQVTLSCSPISGHRSVSWYQQTPGQGLQFLFEYFSETQRNKGNFPGRFSGRQFSNSRSEMNVSTLELGDSALYLCASSLTGLGNQPQHFGDGTRLSIL.